This T cell receptor (beta chain) was observed in a study of blood T cells in healthy people across ages. Findings and caveats of the study: Long-lived donors had more naive CD4+ cells and higher diversity than aged donors.

This clonotype appeared once. Its antigen is currently unknown. Germline V gives CDR1 LGHNA, CDR2 YSLEER. Trimming shortened V by 0 bases and J by 4 bases, and 10 bases separated the two germline ends. This CDR3 has 15 amino acids. The authors ran a second PCR of about 7 to 11 cycles using a sample-barcoded 5' primer and a J-beta primer mix. TCRdb analysed the 5' RACE reads with MiXCR anew, one entry per CDR3 protein. The sample lists under 1,000,000 distinct CDR3 sequences, roughly 35% occurring once. Isolation yielded PBMCs, at least 6 million per sample, in every case. Sequencing was done on a sample of blood. The receptor was derived from a man aged 18 to 29 in good health. V is TRBV4-3 and J is TRBJ1-5; D remains ambiguous. The CDR3 spells CASSQDSSQNQPQHF. CDR3 nucleotide sequence: TGCGCCAGCAGCCAAGATAGCTCACAGAATCAGCCCCAGCATTTT.